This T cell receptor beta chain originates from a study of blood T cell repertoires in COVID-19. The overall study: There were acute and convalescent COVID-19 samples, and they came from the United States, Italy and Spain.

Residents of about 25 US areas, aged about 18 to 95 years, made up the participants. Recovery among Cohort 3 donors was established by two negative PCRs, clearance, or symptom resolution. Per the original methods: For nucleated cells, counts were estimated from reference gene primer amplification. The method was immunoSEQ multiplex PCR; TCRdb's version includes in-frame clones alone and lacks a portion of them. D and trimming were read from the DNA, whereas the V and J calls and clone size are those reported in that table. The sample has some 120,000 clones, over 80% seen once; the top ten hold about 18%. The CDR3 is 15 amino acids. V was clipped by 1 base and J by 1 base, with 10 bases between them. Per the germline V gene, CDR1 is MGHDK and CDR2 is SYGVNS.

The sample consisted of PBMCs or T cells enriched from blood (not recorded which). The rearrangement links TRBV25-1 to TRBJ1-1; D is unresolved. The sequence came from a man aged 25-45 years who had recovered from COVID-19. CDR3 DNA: TGTGCCAGCAGTGAATTCCCAGGCTGGAACACTGAAGCTTTCTTT. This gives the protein CASSEFPGWNTEAFF. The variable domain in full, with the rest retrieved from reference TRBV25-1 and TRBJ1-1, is EADIYQTPRYLVIGTGKKITLECSQTMGHDKMYWYQQDPGMELHLIHYSYGVNSTEKGDLSSESTVSRIRTEHFPLTLESARPSHTSQYLCASSEFPGWNTEAFFGQGTRLTVV.